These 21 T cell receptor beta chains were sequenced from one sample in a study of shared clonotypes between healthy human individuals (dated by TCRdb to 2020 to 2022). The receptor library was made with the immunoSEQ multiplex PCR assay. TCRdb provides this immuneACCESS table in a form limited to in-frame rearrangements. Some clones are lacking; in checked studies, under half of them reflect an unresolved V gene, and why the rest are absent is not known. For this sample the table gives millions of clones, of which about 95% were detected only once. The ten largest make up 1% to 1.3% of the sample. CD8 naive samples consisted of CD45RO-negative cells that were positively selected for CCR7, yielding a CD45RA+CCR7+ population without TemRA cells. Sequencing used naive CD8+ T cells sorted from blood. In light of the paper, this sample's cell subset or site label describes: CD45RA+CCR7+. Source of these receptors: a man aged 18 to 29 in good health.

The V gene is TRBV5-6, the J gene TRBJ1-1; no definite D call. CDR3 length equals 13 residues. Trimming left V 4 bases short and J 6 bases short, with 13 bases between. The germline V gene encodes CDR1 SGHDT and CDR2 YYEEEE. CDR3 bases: TGTGCCAGCAGCCCGGAAGGGCGAGCTGAAGCTTTCTTT. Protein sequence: CASSPEGRAEAFF.

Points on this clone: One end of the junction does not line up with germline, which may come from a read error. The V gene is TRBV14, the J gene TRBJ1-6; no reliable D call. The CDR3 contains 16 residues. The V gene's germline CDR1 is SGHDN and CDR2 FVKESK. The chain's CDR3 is CASSQLGTWDNSPPHF. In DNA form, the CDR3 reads TGTGCCAGCAGCCAACTCGGTACTTGGGATAATTCACCCCCCCACTTT.

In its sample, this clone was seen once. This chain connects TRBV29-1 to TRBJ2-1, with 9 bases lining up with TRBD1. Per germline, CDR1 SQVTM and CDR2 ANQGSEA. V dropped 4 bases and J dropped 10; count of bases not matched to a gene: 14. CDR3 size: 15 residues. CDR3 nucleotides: TGCAGCGTTGGAACCGGGACAGGGTACCCCCTGGAGCAGTTCTTC. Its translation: CSVGTGTGYPLEQFF.

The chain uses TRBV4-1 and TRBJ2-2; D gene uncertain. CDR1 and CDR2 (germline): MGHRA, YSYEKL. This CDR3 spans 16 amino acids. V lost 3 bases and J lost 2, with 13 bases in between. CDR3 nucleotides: TGCGCCAGCAGCCACTTTAGTGTGGGAAACACCGGGGAGCTGTTTTTT. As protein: CASSHFSVGNTGELFF.

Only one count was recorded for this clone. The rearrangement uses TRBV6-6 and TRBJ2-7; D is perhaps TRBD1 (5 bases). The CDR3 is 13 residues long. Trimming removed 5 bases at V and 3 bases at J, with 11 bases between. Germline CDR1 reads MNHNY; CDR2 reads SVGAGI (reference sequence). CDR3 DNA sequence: TGTGCCAGCAGTGGGGCCTGGGACTACGAGCAGTACTTC. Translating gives CASSGAWDYEQYF.

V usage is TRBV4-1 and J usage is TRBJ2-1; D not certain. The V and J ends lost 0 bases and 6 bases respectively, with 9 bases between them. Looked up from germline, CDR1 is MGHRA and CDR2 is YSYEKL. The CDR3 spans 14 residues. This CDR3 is CASSQDRFVNEQFF. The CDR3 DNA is TGCGCCAGCAGCCAAGATCGCTTTGTCAATGAGCAGTTCTTC.

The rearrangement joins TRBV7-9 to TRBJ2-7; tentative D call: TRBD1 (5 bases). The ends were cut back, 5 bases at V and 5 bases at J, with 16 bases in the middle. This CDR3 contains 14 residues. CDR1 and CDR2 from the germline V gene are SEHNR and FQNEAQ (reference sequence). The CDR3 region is CASSPPWGSHEQYF. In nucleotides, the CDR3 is TGTGCCAGCAGCCCCCCATGGGGCAGCCACGAGCAGTACTTC.

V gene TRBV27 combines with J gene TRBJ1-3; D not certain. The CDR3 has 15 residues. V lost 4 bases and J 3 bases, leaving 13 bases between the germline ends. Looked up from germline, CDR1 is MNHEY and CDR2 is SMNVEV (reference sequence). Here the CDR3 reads CASSSLPLGGNTIYF. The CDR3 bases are TGTGCCAGCAGTTCCCTCCCTCTCGGTGGAAACACCATATATTTT.

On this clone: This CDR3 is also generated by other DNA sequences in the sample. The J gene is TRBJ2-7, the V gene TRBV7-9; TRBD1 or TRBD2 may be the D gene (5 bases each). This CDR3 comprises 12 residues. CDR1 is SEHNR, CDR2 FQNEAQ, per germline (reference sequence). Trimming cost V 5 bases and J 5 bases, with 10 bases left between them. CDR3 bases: TGTGCCAGCAGCCTAGGGACCAACGAGCAGTACTTC. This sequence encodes CASSLGTNEQYF.

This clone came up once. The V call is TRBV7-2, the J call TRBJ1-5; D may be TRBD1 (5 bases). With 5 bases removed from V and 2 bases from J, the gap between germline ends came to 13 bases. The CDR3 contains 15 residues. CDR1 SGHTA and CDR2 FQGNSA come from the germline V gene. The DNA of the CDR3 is TGTGCCAGCAGCCCTGGGACGTCAGGCAATCAGCCCCAGCATTTT. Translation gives CASSPGTSGNQPQHF.

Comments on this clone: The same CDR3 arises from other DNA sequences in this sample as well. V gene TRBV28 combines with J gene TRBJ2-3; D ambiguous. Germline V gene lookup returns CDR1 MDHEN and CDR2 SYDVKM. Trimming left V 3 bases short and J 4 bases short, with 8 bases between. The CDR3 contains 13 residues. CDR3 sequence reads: CASSLLGADTQYF. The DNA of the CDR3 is TGTGCCAGCAGTTTGCTTGGGGCAGATACGCAGTATTTT.

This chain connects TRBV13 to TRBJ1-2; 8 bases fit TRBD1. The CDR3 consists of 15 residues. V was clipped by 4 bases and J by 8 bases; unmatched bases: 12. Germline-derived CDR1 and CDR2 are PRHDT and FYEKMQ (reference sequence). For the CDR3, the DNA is TGTGCCAGCAGCTCAGGCCCAGGGGGCGCGAGGGGCTACACCTTC. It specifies CASSSGPGGARGYTF. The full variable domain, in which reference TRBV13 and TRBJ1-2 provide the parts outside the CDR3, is AAGVIQSPRHLIKEKRETATLKCYPIPRHDTVYWYQQGPGQDPQFLISFYEKMQSDKGSIPDRFSAQQFSDYHSELNMSSLELGDSALYFCASSSGPGGARGYTFGSGTRLTVV.

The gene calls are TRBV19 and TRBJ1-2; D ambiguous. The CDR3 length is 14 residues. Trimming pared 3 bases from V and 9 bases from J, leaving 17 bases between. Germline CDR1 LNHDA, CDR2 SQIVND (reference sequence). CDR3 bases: TGTGCCAGTAGTATGCTGGGCCCGGAGGAGAGCTACACCTTC. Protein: CASSMLGPEESYTF. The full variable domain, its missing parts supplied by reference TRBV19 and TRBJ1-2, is DGGITQSPKYLFRKEGQNVTLSCEQNLNHDAMYWYRQDPGQGLRLIYYSQIVNDFQKGDIAEGYSVSREKKESFPLTVTSAQKNPTAFYLCASSMLGPEESYTFGSGTRLTVV.

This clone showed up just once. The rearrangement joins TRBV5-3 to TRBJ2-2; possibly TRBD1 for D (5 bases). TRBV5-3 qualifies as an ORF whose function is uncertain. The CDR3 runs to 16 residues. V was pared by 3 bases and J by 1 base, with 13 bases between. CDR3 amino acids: CARSSMDGQNTGELFF. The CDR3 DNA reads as TGTGCCAGAAGCTCCATGGACGGACAGAACACCGGGGAGCTGTTTTTT.

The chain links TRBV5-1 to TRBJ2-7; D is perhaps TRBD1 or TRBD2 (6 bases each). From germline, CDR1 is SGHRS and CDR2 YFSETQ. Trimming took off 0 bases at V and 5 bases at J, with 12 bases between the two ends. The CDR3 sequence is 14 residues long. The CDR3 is CASSLEGGTNEQYF. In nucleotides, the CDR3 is TGCGCCAGCAGCTTGGAGGGGGGAACCAACGAGCAGTACTTC. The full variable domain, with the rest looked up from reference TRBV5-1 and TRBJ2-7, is KAGVTQTPRYLIKTRGQQVTLSCSPISGHRSVSWYQQTPGQGLQFLFEYFSETQRNKGNFPGRFSGRQFSNSRSEMNVSTLELGDSALYLCASSLEGGTNEQYFGPGTRLTVT.

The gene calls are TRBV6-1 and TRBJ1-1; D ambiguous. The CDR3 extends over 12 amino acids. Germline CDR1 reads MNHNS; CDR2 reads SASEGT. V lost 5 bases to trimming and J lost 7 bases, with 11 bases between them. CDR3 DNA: TGTGCCAGCAGTTCGGGGTTGAATGAAGCTTTCTTT. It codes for CASSSGLNEAFF.

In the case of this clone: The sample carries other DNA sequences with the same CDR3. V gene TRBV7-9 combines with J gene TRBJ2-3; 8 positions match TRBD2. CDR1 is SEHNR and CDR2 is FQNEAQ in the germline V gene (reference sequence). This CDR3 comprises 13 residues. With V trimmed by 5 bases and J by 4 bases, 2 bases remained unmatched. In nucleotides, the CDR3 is TGTGCCAGCAGCCGGACTAGCTCAGATACGCAGTATTTT. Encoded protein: CASSRTSSDTQYF.

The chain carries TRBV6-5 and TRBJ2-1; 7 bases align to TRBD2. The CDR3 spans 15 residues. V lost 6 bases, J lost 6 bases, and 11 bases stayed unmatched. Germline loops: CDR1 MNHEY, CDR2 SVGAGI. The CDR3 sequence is CASRGAGLTTNEQFF. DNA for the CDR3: TGTGCCAGCAGGGGAGCGGGACTAACCACCAATGAGCAGTTCTTC.

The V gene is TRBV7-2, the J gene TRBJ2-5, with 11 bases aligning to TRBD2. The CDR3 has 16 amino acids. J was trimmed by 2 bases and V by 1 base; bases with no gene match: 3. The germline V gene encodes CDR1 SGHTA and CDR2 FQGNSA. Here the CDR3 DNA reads TGTGCCAGCAGCTTAGTTCTAGCGGGAGGTCAAGAGACCCAGTACTTC. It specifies CASSLVLAGGQETQYF.

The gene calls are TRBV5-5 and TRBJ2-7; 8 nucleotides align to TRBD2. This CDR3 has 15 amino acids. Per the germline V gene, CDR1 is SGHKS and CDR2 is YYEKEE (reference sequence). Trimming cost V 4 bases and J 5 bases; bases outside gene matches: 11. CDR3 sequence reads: CASSDRGGNVNEQYF. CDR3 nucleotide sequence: TGTGCCAGCAGCGATCGCGGGGGGAATGTGAACGAGCAGTACTTC.

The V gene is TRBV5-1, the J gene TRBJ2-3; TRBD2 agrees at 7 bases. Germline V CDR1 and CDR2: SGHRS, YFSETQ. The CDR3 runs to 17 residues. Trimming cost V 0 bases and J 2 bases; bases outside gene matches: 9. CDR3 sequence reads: CASSLALAGESTDTQYF. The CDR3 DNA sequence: TGCGCCAGCAGCTTGGCCTTAGCGGGCGAGTCCACAGATACGCAGTATTTT.